This TCR beta chain originates from a study of blood T cell repertoires in COVID-19. Study information: T cells, B-cell-depleted T cells, or PBMCs supplied cDNA or gDNA.

The J segment lost 3 bases and the V segment lost 5 bases, leaving 4 bases of the junction unmatched. This CDR3 comprises 14 residues. Germline CDR1 and CDR2: LNHDA and SQIVND (reference sequence). This table comes from immunoSEQ multiplex PCR, and its TCRdb copy is limited to in-frame clones, with some not included. The table has 250,000 to 300,000 clones, nearly 90% seen once. V is TRBV19 and J is TRBJ1-5; 7 bases line up with TRBD1. This receptor was taken from a woman aged 30 to 39 with acute or convalescent COVID-19. Sequencing was carried out using peripheral blood. The CDR3 here is CASSVTGVNQPQHF. DNA of the CDR3: TGTGCCAGTAGTGTCACAGGGGTCAATCAGCCCCAGCATTTT.